The present T cell receptor (beta chain) was sequenced within a study of T cell clonality in common variable immunodeficiency. Study results and caveats: Compared with healthy controls, CVID subjects showed increased TCRbeta clonality, mostly in about a third. Compared with controls, CVID subjects had fewer shared TCRbeta clones.

Control and CVID samples contributed equal amounts of genomic DNA. Profiled with immunoSEQ multiplex PCR; TCRdb holds only in-frame clones, not every one. In total the sample includes 35,000 to 50,000 clones, none of them seen once. This clone was recorded at least ten times. The target antigen is unknown. Read sequence stops 3 residues before the CDR3 end, and the germline J gene provides the missing end. The CDR3 length is 14 residues. Between the trimmed V and J ends, which lost 2 bases and 3 bases, there was a span of 11 bases. Germline values: CDR1 SGHRS, CDR2 YFSETQ. This sequence was found in a person aged 18-70 years in good health. Material: peripheral blood mononuclear cells. The chain has TRBV5-1 and TRBJ1-2; D possibly corresponds to TRBD1 (5 bases). CDR3 sequence: CASSFGEGYYGYTF. The sequenced CDR3 bases are TGCGCCAGCAGCTTTGGGGAGGGGTACTATGGC.